This TCR beta chain was recovered during a study of T cell repertoires in cytomegalovirus infection (dated by TCRdb to about 2019). As for the study more broadly: Recently identified HLA-C-restricted CMV epitopes, whose presentation resists viral immunomodulation, were targeted by peptide stimulations together with well-studied HLA-B-restricted epitopes. Donor HLA type was relevant to the analysis, because carriage of CMV infection together with the matching HLA type was indicated by public TCR beta signatures.

Per the germline V gene, MGHRA is the CDR1 and YSYEKL is the CDR2. Trimmed from V: 1 base; trimmed from J: 8 bases; junction bases lacking a gene match: 16. From the cysteine up to the phenylalanine, the CDR3 has a length of 18 residues. The entry retains the CDR3 DNA only, 54 bases that are in frame from base 1. The sample holds a few counts of this clonotype. The clone's antigen remains unknown. Per-base quality was not reported, and no clone a single base away is much larger than it. The reads were generated on an Illumina HiSeq 1500. The public sequencing data were trimmed at Q25 with fastp and processed into clonotypes with MiXCR by TCRdb, which kept only in-frame beta chains. CDR3 protein duplicates are merged, each entry listing the most common genes and DNA. The sample yields roughly 990,000 distinct CDR3 sequences; about a third were counted once. Around 15% of the sample rests with the top ten.

Per the publication, the treatment or condition label means: in vitro stimulation with specific CMV peptide epitopes to enrich CMV-specific T cells. General study outcomes and caveats: In the ex vivo response, HLA-C-restricted CMV-specific TCR beta clonotypes were dominant, and in two of eight donors the single most frequent clonotype came from this HLA-C-restricted group. In both this cohort and an independent cohort of over 350 donors, the cumulative frequency of public TCR beta family members distinguished carriers of CMV infection plus the relevant HLA type.

Sequences were derived from cultured CD8+ T cells from PBMCs, sampled from culture after CMV antigen stimulation. The rearranged segments are TRBV4-1 and TRBJ1-2; 10 junctional bases match TRBD1. The clonotype comes from a human donor in good health (CMV status not recorded). Some clones in this sample may be carry-over from other donors' samples. The base sequence is TGCGCCAGCAGCCAAGCTGGGGGACCACGGGACAGGGGATTAGGCTACACCTTC. Protein translation: CASSQAGGPRDRGLGYTF.